The 21 T cell receptor beta chains below all came from one sample that was sequenced in a study of blood T cell repertoires in COVID-19. Sequencing used immunoSEQ multiplex PCR; TCRdb keeps in-frame clones, though not all of them. The table has some 260,000 clones, under 90% seen once. The specimen sequenced was PBMCs or T cells enriched from blood (not recorded which). The receptors stem from a young man with acute COVID-19.

V usage is TRBV5-1 and J usage is TRBJ2-5; 12 bases line up with TRBD2. Losses at the gene ends were 4 bases for V and 1 base for J; bases not matched to a gene: 2. There are 15 residues in the CDR3. Germline CDR1 SGHRS, CDR2 YFSETQ. In nucleotides, the CDR3 is TGCGCCAGCAGCGGGGGACTAGCGGGCCAAGAGACCCAGTACTTC. Translation: CASSGGLAGQETQYF.

The V gene is TRBV9, the J gene TRBJ2-1; D not certain. Germline values: CDR1 SGDLS, CDR2 YYNGEE. The CDR3 extends over 14 amino acids. V lost 3 bases and J lost 4, with 11 bases in between. CDR3 residues: CASSATLPYNEQFF. The CDR3 nucleotides read TGTGCCAGCAGCGCCACTTTACCTTACAATGAGCAGTTCTTC.

This sequence joins TRBV6-2 or TRBV6-3 and TRBJ2-3; D not resolved. The CDR3 loop spans 13 amino acids. From germline, CDR1 is MNHEY and CDR2 SVGEGT. V was cut by 2 bases and J by 3 bases, with 6 bases left in between. The CDR3 sequence: CASSYQATDTQYF. CDR3 bases: TGTGCCAGCAGTTACCAGGCGACAGATACGCAGTATTTT.

The chain is built from TRBV6-5 and TRBJ2-1; 10 bases agree with TRBD1. In germline, CDR1 is MNHEY, CDR2 SVGAGI. Trimming at V came to 7 bases and at J to 1 base, leaving 4 bases not matched to a gene. This CDR3 has 15 residues. This chain's CDR3 is CASKADRGSYNEQFF. DNA of the CDR3: TGTGCCAGCAAAGCGGACAGGGGGTCCTACAATGAGCAGTTCTTC.

In this sample, this clone turned up once. This chain uses TRBV7-2 with TRBJ2-1; 7 bases map to TRBD2. The length of the CDR3 is 15 residues. Losses at the gene ends were 8 bases for V and 2 bases for J; bases not matched to a gene: 9. The germline V gene has CDR1 SGHTA and CDR2 FQGNSA. The CDR3 loop is CASAAAGATYNEQFF. The CDR3 DNA sequence: TGTGCCAGCGCCGCGGCGGGAGCGACCTACAATGAGCAGTTCTTC.

This sequence joins TRBV19 and TRBJ1-1; a weak D match, TRBD1 (6 bases). The V gene lost 1 base and the J gene lost 4 bases, with 10 bases spanning the gap. The CDR3 totals 14 residues. Germline CDR1 is LNHDA and CDR2 is SQIVND (reference sequence). The CDR3 DNA follows: TGTGCCAGTAGTATAGTTTTCAGGGGCACTGAAGCTTTCTTT. Translation gives CASSIVFRGTEAFF. The entire variable domain, with the rest obtained from reference TRBV19 and TRBJ1-1, is as follows: DGGITQSPKYLFRKEGQNVTLSCEQNLNHDAMYWYRQDPGQGLRLIYYSQIVNDFQKGDIAEGYSVSREKKESFPLTVTSAQKNPTAFYLCASSIVFRGTEAFFGQGTRLTVV.

The chain uses TRBV5-4 and TRBJ2-6; the D is unclear. Trimming took off 0 bases at V and 0 bases at J, with 13 bases between the two ends. Germline lookup yields CDR1 SGHNT and CDR2 YYREEE (reference sequence). The CDR3 runs to 18 residues. Here the CDR3 DNA reads TGTGCCAGCAGCTTGGGCCAGGCCCTAAGCTCTGGGGCCAACGTCCTGACTTTC. Its translation is CASSLGQALSSGANVLTF.

This chain links TRBV5-1 with TRBJ2-5, with 7 bases aligning to TRBD1. This CDR3 is built from 14 residues. Germline V lookup: CDR1 SGHRS, CDR2 YFSETQ. Unmatched junction bases numbered 6, after V lost 7 bases and J lost 0 bases. CDR3 DNA sequence: TGCGCCAGCGGTCCGGGACAGAACCAAGAGACCCAGTACTTC. Amino acid sequence: CASGPGQNQETQYF.

The chain is built from TRBV15 and TRBJ2-2; 9 bases align to TRBD2. Germline assignment: CDR1 LNHNV and CDR2 YYDKDF (reference sequence). V was clipped by 3 bases and J by 1 base; unmatched bases: 0. The CDR3 is 15 residues long. DNA of the CDR3: TGTGCCACCAGCAGGACTAGCGGGAACACCGGGGAGCTGTTTTTT. It translates to CATSRTSGNTGELFF.

This clone appeared a few times. The CDR3 DNA follows: TGTGCCAGCAGCTTCAGGGGAAGCACCGGGGAGCTGTTTTTT. Protein: CASSFRGSTGELFF. This chain links TRBV5-4 with TRBJ2-2; tentatively, D is TRBD1 (6 bases). Germline V lookup: CDR1 SGHNT, CDR2 YYREEE (reference sequence). V gave up 2 bases and J gave up 4 bases, with 9 bases separating them. The CDR3 is 14 amino acids.

V and J are TRBV2 and TRBJ1-1, with D hard to call. The germline V gene has CDR1 SNHLY and CDR2 FYNNEI. This CDR3 is 14 amino acids long. V was cut by 8 bases and J by 0 bases, with 13 bases left in between. The CDR3 bases are TGTGCCAGCGCCCGAGGGCAGGTGAACACTGAAGCTTTCTTT. Residues: CASARGQVNTEAFF.

The rearrangement joins TRBV7-2 to TRBJ1-2, with unresolved D. CDR3 length: 13 amino acids. Germline CDR1 SGHTA, CDR2 FQGNSA. Trimming took 0 bases from V and 3 from J, leaving 5 bases between them. For the CDR3, the DNA is TGTGCCAGCAGCTTAGCCACAGACTATGGCTACACCTTC. Translating gives CASSLATDYGYTF.

This sequence joins TRBV5-6 and TRBJ1-5; TRBD1 aligns across 9 bases. After removal of 0 bases from V and 6 bases from J, the junction contained 7 bases not matched to a gene. This CDR3 contains 16 residues. Germline lookup yields CDR1 SGHDT and CDR2 YYEEEE. The CDR3 is CASSLAAGQGSQPQHF. CDR3 coding DNA: TGTGCCAGCAGCTTGGCCGCGGGACAGGGCAGTCAGCCCCAGCATTTT.

A remark on this clone: Other nucleotide sequences in the sample specify the same CDR3. This chain connects TRBV27 to TRBJ1-2; 9 bases map to TRBD1. V trimming: 2 bases; J trimming: 5 bases; junction bases outside the gene matches: 3. Per the germline V gene, CDR1 is MNHEY and CDR2 is SMNVEV (reference sequence). The CDR3 consists of 14 residues. This CDR3 is CASSLTGGGYGYTF. The CDR3 DNA sequence: TGTGCCAGCAGTTTAACAGGGGGCGGGTATGGCTACACCTTC.

The rearrangement links TRBV19 to TRBJ2-5; 9 bases line up with TRBD1. V lost 3 bases and J lost 2; bases outside the gene matches: 4. Germline lookup yields CDR1 LNHDA and CDR2 SQIVND (reference sequence). This CDR3 is 15 amino acids long. CDR3 sequence reads: CASSITGTGQETQYF. The DNA for the CDR3 is TGTGCCAGTAGTATTACCGGGACAGGGCAAGAGACCCAGTACTTC.

The J gene is TRBJ2-1, the V gene TRBV27; D gene unclear. Per the germline V gene, CDR1 is MNHEY and CDR2 is SMNVEV (reference sequence). There are 15 residues in the CDR3. Trimming stripped 4 bases from V and 6 bases from J, with 16 bases between. The CDR3 loop is CASSSTRLVANEQFF. The CDR3, as DNA: TGTGCCAGCAGTTCCACCCGATTAGTCGCCAATGAGCAGTTCTTC.

The chain links TRBV7-6 to TRBJ1-3; TRBD1 matches 8 bases. Losses at the gene ends were 5 bases for V and 2 bases for J; bases not matched to a gene: 5. In germline, CDR1 is SGHVS, CDR2 FNYEAQ. This CDR3 is 15 amino acids long. The CDR3 is CASSRLQGAGNTIYF. The CDR3 nucleotides read TGTGCCAGCAGCCGATTACAGGGGGCTGGAAACACCATATATTTT.

CDR3 in amino acids: CATSDPRRQTGEAFF. CDR3 nucleotide sequence: TGTGCCACCAGTGATCCCCGCCGACAGACTGGTGAAGCTTTCTTT. This rearrangement joins TRBV24-1 to TRBJ1-1; D is perhaps TRBD1 (5 bases). V shed 3 bases and J shed 7 bases, with 17 bases lying between them. Germline CDR1 is KGHDR and CDR2 is SFDVKD. The CDR3 spans 15 residues.

V and J are TRBV12-3 or TRBV12-4 and TRBJ1-1; D is uncertain. Trimming took off 7 bases at V and 0 bases at J, with 9 bases between the two ends. The CDR3 extends over 13 amino acids. This CDR3 is CASNEGVNTEAFF. The CDR3 nucleotides are TGTGCCAGCAACGAGGGCGTGAACACTGAAGCTTTCTTT.

The gene calls are TRBV24-1 and TRBJ2-5; 11 positions match TRBD1. Looked up from germline, CDR1 is KGHDR and CDR2 is SFDVKD. The CDR3 is made up of 15 amino acids. The junction had 4 bases not matched to a gene; V was cut back by 3 bases and J by 5 bases. The DNA for the CDR3 is TGTGCCACCAGTGATCCAAGGACAGGGGGCGAGACCCAGTACTTC. Translated: CATSDPRTGGETQYF.

The V and J genes are TRBV5-4 and TRBJ2-2, with a tentative D call TRBD1 (6 bases). The CDR3 has 17 amino acids. CDR1 and CDR2 from the germline V gene are SGHNT and YYREEE (reference sequence). The germline V and J ends were trimmed by 7 bases and 3 bases, with 22 bases remaining between them. The CDR3 DNA is TGTGCCAGCTATAAGAGGGGGTTGCAGGAGTACACCGGGGAGCTGTTTTTT. Amino acid sequence: CASYKRGLQEYTGELFF.